The 4 T cell receptor beta chains reported below all come from one sample, sequenced in a study of blood T cell repertoires in COVID-19. TCRdb's table, derived via immunoSEQ multiplex PCR, lists solely in-frame clones and lacks some. The table records approximately 400,000 clones, about 90% of them present only once. Sequenced sample: PBMCs or T cells enriched from blood (not recorded which). The receptors come from a man aged 30-40 years who had recovered from COVID-19.

The chain uses TRBV7-8 and TRBJ1-5; D not certain. Trimming removed 5 bases at V and 3 bases at J, with 14 bases between. This CDR3 spans 15 amino acids. Looked up from germline, CDR1 is SGHVS and CDR2 is FQNEAQ. The CDR3 DNA is TGTGCCAGCAGCCCCTCAGTGACACCCAATCAGCCCCAGCATTTT. The encoded protein is CASSPSVTPNQPQHF. The whole variable domain, filled in from reference TRBV7-8 and TRBJ1-5, reads GAGVSQSPRYKVAKRGQDVALRCDPISGHVSLFWYQQALGQGPEFLTYFQNEAQLDKSGLPSDRFFAERPEGSVSTLKIQRTQQEDSAVYLCASSPSVTPNQPQHFGDGTRLSIL.

The gene calls are TRBV5-1 and TRBJ1-2; TRBD1 matches at 9 bases. The CDR3 contains 14 residues. The V gene end was trimmed by 4 bases and the J gene end by 7 bases; junction bases not matched to a gene: 8. The germline V gene has CDR1 SGHRS and CDR2 YFSETQ. CDR3 DNA: TGCGCCAGCAGCGGTATGGGACAGGGTTTTGGCTACACCTTC. Amino acids: CASSGMGQGFGYTF.

This clone was counted only a few times. This chain uses TRBV30 with TRBJ2-2; 8 nucleotides align to TRBD2. Germline lookup yields CDR1 GTSNPN and CDR2 SVGIG (reference sequence). V shed 1 base, J shed 4 bases, and the junction held 8 bases outside the gene matches. The CDR3 is 16 amino acids. The CDR3 here is CAWSGAGGHPTGELFF. The CDR3 DNA reads TGTGCCTGGAGTGGTGCGGGGGGTCACCCCACCGGGGAGCTGTTTTTT.

The chain carries TRBV9 and TRBJ2-3, with D hard to call. V lost 4 bases, J lost 2 bases, and 14 bases lay in between. The germline CDR1 and CDR2 sequences are SGDLS and YYNGEE. CDR3 length equals 15 residues. CDR3 sequence: CASSPPVTDTDTQYF. In nucleotides, the CDR3 is TGTGCCAGCAGCCCTCCCGTTACAGACACAGATACGCAGTATTTT.